This T cell receptor beta chain was recovered during a study of cytomegalovirus exposure and HLA in healthy donors. Germline V gene lookup returns CDR1 SGHRS and CDR2 YFSETQ. J lost 4 bases, V lost 4 bases, and 6 bases had no gene match. This CDR3 contains 15 residues. This clone was seen once. Its antigen is unknown. Study conclusions and caveats: There was a cluster of highly shared sequence variants that was likely a sequencing artifact. Reports showed the classifier diagnosing cytomegalovirus status with high specificity and sensitivity.

PCR primers comprised 60 Vbeta and 13 Jbeta primers. Here immunoSEQ multiplex PCR was the method, and the copy in TCRdb shows in-frame clones only, minus some. The sample includes about 120,000 clones, around three quarters of them seen just once. The donors (healthy individuals) were bone marrow donors. The genes are TRBV5-1 and TRBJ2-2, with TRBD2 identical over 8 bases. The sequenced sample was PBMCs. The clonotype originates from a human donor in good health. The chain's CDR3 is CASSPFAGGTGELFF. The CDR3 DNA follows: TGCGCCAGCAGCCCCTTCGCGGGAGGCACCGGGGAGCTGTTTTTT.